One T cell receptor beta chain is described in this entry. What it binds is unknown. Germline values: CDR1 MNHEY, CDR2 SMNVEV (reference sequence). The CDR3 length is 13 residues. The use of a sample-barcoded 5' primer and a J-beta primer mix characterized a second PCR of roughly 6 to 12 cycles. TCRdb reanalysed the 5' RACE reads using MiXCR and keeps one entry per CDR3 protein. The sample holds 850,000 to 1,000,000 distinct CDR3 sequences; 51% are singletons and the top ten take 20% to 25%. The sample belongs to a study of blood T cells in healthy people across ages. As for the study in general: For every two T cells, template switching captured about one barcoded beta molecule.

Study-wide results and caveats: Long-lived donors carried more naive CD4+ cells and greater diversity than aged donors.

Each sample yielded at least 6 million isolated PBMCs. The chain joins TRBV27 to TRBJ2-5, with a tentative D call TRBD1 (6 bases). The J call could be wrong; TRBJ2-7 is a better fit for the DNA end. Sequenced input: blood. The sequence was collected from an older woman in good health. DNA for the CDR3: TGTGCCAGCAAACCTACAGGGCCTTACGAGCAGTACTTC. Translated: CASKPTGPYEQYF.